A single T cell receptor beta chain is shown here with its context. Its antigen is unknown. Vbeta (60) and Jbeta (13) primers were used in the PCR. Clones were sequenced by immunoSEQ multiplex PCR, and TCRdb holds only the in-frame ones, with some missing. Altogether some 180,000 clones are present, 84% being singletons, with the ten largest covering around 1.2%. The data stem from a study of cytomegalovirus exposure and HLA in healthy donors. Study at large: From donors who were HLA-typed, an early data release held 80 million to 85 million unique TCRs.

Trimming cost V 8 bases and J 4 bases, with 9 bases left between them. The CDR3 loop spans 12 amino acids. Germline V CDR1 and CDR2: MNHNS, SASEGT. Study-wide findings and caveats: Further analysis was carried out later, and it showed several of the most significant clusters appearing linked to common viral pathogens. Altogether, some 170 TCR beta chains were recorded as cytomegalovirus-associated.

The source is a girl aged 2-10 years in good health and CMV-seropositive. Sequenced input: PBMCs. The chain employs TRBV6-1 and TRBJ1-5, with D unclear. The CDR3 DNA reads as TGTGCCAGCTCCAGGCGTAATCAGCCCCAGCATTTT. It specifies CASSRRNQPQHF.